One sample yielded the 3 T cell receptor beta chains listed below, sequenced in a study of naive and memory T cell subsets. Four PCR rounds used nested alpha and beta constant region primers plus the SP2 primer. TCRdb re-called the 5' RACE reads with MiXCR, one entry per CDR3 protein. The sample consists of 50,000 or so distinct CDR3 sequences, more than 7% of them appearing once. TCR cDNA received a 3' ligated oligonucleotide that carried a UMI. The receptors come from a male donor in good health.

V and J are TRBV5-5 and TRBJ2-3; no clear D gene. V was trimmed by 4 bases and J by 11 bases, leaving 14 bases between them. This CDR3 is 12 amino acids long. Germline V gene lookup returns CDR1 SGHKS and CDR2 YYEKEE (reference sequence). The CDR3: CASSGMGLRQYF. The DNA of the CDR3 is TGTGCCAGCAGCGGAATGGGTCTAAGGCAGTATTTT.

This clonotype showed up many times. V gene TRBV18 combines with J gene TRBJ2-2; unclear D gene. Germline V gene lookup returns CDR1 KGHSH and CDR2 LQKENI. The CDR3 is made up of 15 amino acids. The germline V and J ends were trimmed by 0 bases and 0 bases, with 5 bases remaining between them. The CDR3 here is CASSPPEANTGELFF. The CDR3 coding sequence is TGTGCCAGCTCACCACCTGAGGCGAACACCGGGGAGCTGTTTTTT.

The CDR3 loop is CASSSPGLAGSNEQFF. DNA of the CDR3: TGTGCCAGTAGCAGTCCGGGACTAGCGGGATCCAATGAGCAGTTCTTC. The V and J genes are TRBV19 and TRBJ2-1; 13 bases are a match to TRBD2. This CDR3 spans 16 amino acids. Losses at the gene ends were 6 bases for V and 6 bases for J; bases not matched to a gene: 8. Germline CDR1 and CDR2: LNHDA and SQIVND (reference sequence).